The 26 T cell receptor beta chains below were found in one sample sequenced in a study of cytomegalovirus exposure and HLA in healthy donors. 13 Jbeta primers and 60 Vbeta primers were used for the PCR. Sequenced by immunoSEQ multiplex PCR; TCRdb stores in-frame clones only, minus some. The sample has around 130,000 clones, approximately 70% seen once; the top ten hold approximately 1.6%. Material: PBMCs. Receptors were obtained from a woman in her 30s in good health and CMV-seronegative.

The V gene is TRBV14, the J gene TRBJ1-1, with 12 bases aligning to TRBD1. There are 18 residues in the CDR3. CDR1 and CDR2 from the germline V gene are SGHDN and FVKESK. The trim removed 0 bases at V and 4 bases at J, leaving 9 bases unmatched. The CDR3 DNA sequence: TGTGCCAGCAGCCAAGATCGAGGGACAGGGGGCTGGGGCACTGAAGCTTTCTTT. It specifies CASSQDRGTGGWGTEAFF. Full variable domain (remainder filled in from reference TRBV14 and TRBJ1-1): EAGVTQFPSHSVIEKGQTVTLRCDPISGHDNLYWYRRVMGKEIKFLLHFVKESKQDESGMPNNRFLAERTGGTYSTLKVQPAELEDSGVYFCASSQDRGTGGWGTEAFFGQGTRLTVV.

V and J are TRBV6-6 and TRBJ2-2; 7 bases agree with TRBD2. The CDR3 totals 14 residues. The ends lost 2 bases at V and 5 bases at J; junction bases unmatched: 2. Germline V gene lookup returns CDR1 MNHNY and CDR2 SVGAGI (reference sequence). CDR3 residues: CASSYREGTGELFF. Here the CDR3 DNA reads TGTGCCAGCAGTTACAGGGAGGGGACCGGGGAGCTGTTTTTT.

The chain is built from TRBV19 and TRBJ1-1, with D uncertain. Germline V gives CDR1 LNHDA, CDR2 SQIVND (reference sequence). The germline V and J ends were trimmed by 1 base and 4 bases, with 10 bases remaining between them. CDR3 length: 14 amino acids. The CDR3: CASSIVAGGTEAFF. In DNA form, the CDR3 reads TGTGCCAGTAGTATAGTCGCGGGAGGCACTGAAGCTTTCTTT.

The chain joins TRBV4-1 to TRBJ1-6; 7 bases are a match to TRBD1. V lost 2 bases and J lost 10; bases outside the gene matches: 14. This CDR3 spans 17 amino acids. The V gene's germline CDR1 is MGHRA and CDR2 YSYEKL. The chain's CDR3 is CASSQNTGQFAPSPLHF. CDR3 nucleotide sequence: TGCGCCAGCAGCCAAAATACGGGACAGTTTGCCCCATCACCCCTCCACTTT.

In the case of this clone: Germline and junction disagree at one end, which may indicate a read error. The chain has TRBV18 and TRBJ2-2; D perhaps matches TRBD1 (5 bases). The germline gives CDR1 KGHSH, CDR2 LQKENI. The CDR3 totals 15 residues. CDR3 nucleotide sequence: TGTGCCAGCTCACCACTCTTCCAGGGCATCGGGCAGCTGTTTTTT. It specifies CASSPLFQGIGQLFF.

This sequence joins TRBV7-2 and TRBJ2-5; TRBD2 matches at 8 bases. The CDR3 extends over 13 amino acids. The germline V gene encodes CDR1 SGHTA and CDR2 FQGNSA. After removal of 7 bases from V and 7 bases from J, the junction contained 8 bases not matched to a gene. The CDR3 DNA reads TGTGCCAGCACCGGCTACGGGGGGGGGACCCAGTACTTC. It specifies CASTGYGGGTQYF.

This clone was seen a handful of times. The CDR3 DNA follows: TGTGCCAGCAGTTTCCTGACTCAGACTAGCCGGGGCACCCAGTACTTC. It encodes CASSFLTQTSRGTQYF. V is TRBV28 and J is TRBJ2-5, with 7 bases lining up with TRBD2. The CDR3 covers 16 residues. Germline assignment: CDR1 MDHEN and CDR2 SYDVKM. With V trimmed by 3 bases and J by 8 bases, 15 bases remained unmatched. The full variable domain, in which reference TRBV28 and TRBJ2-5 provide the parts outside the CDR3, is DVKVTQSSRYLVKRTGEKVFLECVQDMDHENMFWYRQDPGLGLRLIYFSYDVKMKEKGDIPEGYSVSREKKERFSLILESASTNQTSMYLCASSFLTQTSRGTQYFGPGTRLLVL.

CDR3 sequence (DNA): TGTGCCATCAGTGACCTAGCGGGGTACCAAGAGACCCAGTACTTC. This encodes CAISDLAGYQETQYF. The gene calls are TRBV10-3 and TRBJ2-5, with TRBD2 identical over 9 bases. Germline V gene lookup returns CDR1 ENHRY and CDR2 SYGVKD. The CDR3 is 15 residues long. Trimming removed 3 bases from V and 0 bases from J; junction bases left unmatched: 2.

This clone has just a few counts. The chain employs TRBV6-5 and TRBJ2-4, with 7 bases matching TRBD1. This CDR3 is built from 15 residues. V lost 4 bases, J lost 1 base, and 4 bases stayed unmatched. The germline CDR1 and CDR2 sequences are MNHEY and SVGAGI. CDR3 region: CASSLGGAAKNIQYF. The CDR3 nucleotides are TGTGCCAGCAGTTTAGGGGGCGCTGCCAAAAACATTCAGTACTTC.

The rearrangement links TRBV4-2 to TRBJ1-2, with a possible D match to TRBD1 (6 bases). The germline V gene encodes CDR1 LGHNA and CDR2 YNFKEQ. Trimming removed 4 bases at V and 3 bases at J, with 18 bases between. This CDR3 region has 16 residues. CDR3: CASSPDRGGADYGYTF. The CDR3, as DNA: TGTGCCAGCAGCCCGGATCGTGGGGGCGCTGACTATGGCTACACCTTC.

The chain links TRBV2 to TRBJ2-7; unclear D gene. The CDR3 is 10 residues long. Trimming removed 5 bases from V and 7 bases from J, with 6 bases in between. Germline CDR1 is SNHLY and CDR2 is FYNNEI. CDR3 sequence reads: CASSLMEQYF. The CDR3 DNA sequence: TGTGCCAGCAGTCTAATGGAGCAGTACTTC.

This CDR3 reads CAWTVLAGPTDTQYF. CDR3 nucleotide sequence: TGTGCCTGGACTGTACTAGCGGGACCCACAGATACGCAGTATTTT. The chain is built from TRBV30 and TRBJ2-3; 10 bases fit TRBD2. The CDR3 runs 15 residues. After removal of 4 bases from V and 2 bases from J, the junction contained 6 bases not matched to a gene. Germline V gene sequence: CDR1 GTSNPN, CDR2 SVGIG (reference sequence).

The chain employs TRBV4-1 and TRBJ2-2, with D perhaps TRBD2 (6 bases). V was shortened by 2 bases and J by 6 bases, with 13 bases between the two germline ends. Germline CDR1 reads MGHRA; CDR2 reads YSYEKL. This CDR3 comprises 15 residues. CDR3 loop: CASSQPDWEAGELFF. The CDR3 region has the DNA TGCGCCAGCAGCCAACCGGACTGGGAGGCCGGGGAGCTGTTTTTT.

The genes are TRBV9 and TRBJ1-1; possibly TRBD1 for D (6 bases). Germline V gene data show CDR1 as SGDLS and CDR2 as YYNGEE. The CDR3 totals 14 residues. V lost 3 bases to trimming and J lost 1 base, with 10 bases between them. The CDR3 sequence: CASSEGHQNTEAFF. The CDR3 nucleotides are TGTGCCAGCAGCGAGGGACACCAGAACACTGAAGCTTTCTTT.

The chain uses TRBV2 and TRBJ2-2; TRBD2 matches at 12 bases. The J segment lost 2 bases and the V segment lost 7 bases, leaving 11 bases of the junction unmatched. The CDR3 spans 18 residues. In germline, CDR1 is SNHLY, CDR2 FYNNEI. In nucleotides, the CDR3 is TGTGCCAGCACCGCTATACCGACTAGCGGGGGTAACACCGGGGAGCTGTTTTTT. Translation: CASTAIPTSGGNTGELFF. Supplemented by reference TRBV2 and TRBJ2-2, the full variable domain reads EPEVTQTPSHQVTQMGQEVILRCVPISNHLYFYWYRQILGQKVEFLVSFYNNEISEKSEIFDDQFSVERPDGSNFTLKIRSTKLEDSAMYFCASTAIPTSGGNTGELFFGEGSRLTVL.

The J gene is TRBJ1-2, the V gene TRBV2, with TRBD1 matching over 8 bases. The CDR3 loop spans 14 amino acids. The V and J ends lost 2 bases and 6 bases, in that order; junction bases with no gene match: 5. CDR1 is SNHLY, CDR2 FYNNEI, per germline. CDR3 DNA: TGTGCCAGCAGTGAATGGGCAGGGGGCAATGGCTACACCTTC. Translating gives CASSEWAGGNGYTF.

This chain connects TRBV28 to TRBJ2-7; 8 positions match TRBD2. Germline trimming cut 2 bases from V and 6 bases from J; bases unmatched to any gene: 9. Per germline, CDR1 MDHEN and CDR2 SYDVKM. This CDR3 contains 15 residues. The CDR3 loop reads CASSLTAGGIREQYF. The CDR3 DNA reads TGTGCCAGCAGTTTAACGGCGGGAGGAATCCGCGAGCAGTACTTC.

This chain connects TRBV14 to TRBJ1-5, with TRBD1 matching over 10 bases. Germline CDR1 reads SGHDN; CDR2 reads FVKESK. CDR3 length: 17 residues. After removal of 0 bases from V and 6 bases from J, the junction contained 8 bases not matched to a gene. CDR3 residues: CASSQDKGQGPSQPQHF. DNA for the CDR3: TGTGCCAGCAGCCAAGATAAGGGACAGGGGCCTAGTCAGCCCCAGCATTTT.

The chain carries TRBV5-4 and TRBJ2-5; D not resolved. The CDR3 loop spans 11 amino acids. Germline CDR1 reads SGHNT; CDR2 reads YYREEE (reference sequence). V was pared by 5 bases and J by 2 bases, with 4 bases between. This chain's CDR3 is CASSRQETQYF. For the CDR3, the DNA is TGTGCCAGCAGTCGGCAAGAGACCCAGTACTTC. The whole variable domain, remainder taken from reference TRBV5-4 and TRBJ2-5, is ETGVTQSPTHLIKTRGQQVTLRCSSQSGHNTVSWYQQALGQGPQFIFQYYREEENGRGNFPPRFSGLQFPNYSSELNVNALELDDSALYLCASSRQETQYFGPGTRLLVL.

The chain is built from TRBV19 and TRBJ1-2; D gene uncertain. V gave up 1 base and J gave up 8 bases, with 8 bases separating them. Germline CDR1 LNHDA, CDR2 SQIVND (reference sequence). CDR3 size: 12 residues. The CDR3 loop is CASSIGGLGYTF. CDR3 nucleotide sequence: TGTGCCAGTAGTATAGGAGGCCTGGGCTACACCTTC.

This clone appeared a few times. The chain joins TRBV6-1 to TRBJ2-7, with 9 bases fitting TRBD1. The junction had 7 bases not matched to a gene; V was cut back by 6 bases and J by 4 bases. This CDR3 has 14 amino acids. Germline V CDR1 and CDR2: MNHNS, SASEGT. The CDR3 bases are TGTGCCAGCAGAGAGGCCGGGACAGGGTACGAGCAGTACGTC. Amino acid sequence: CASREAGTGYEQYV.

V is TRBV20-1 and J is TRBJ2-5; no clear D gene. Germline lookup yields CDR1 DFQATT and CDR2 SNEGSKA (reference sequence). Between the trimmed V and J ends, which lost 2 bases and 2 bases, there was a span of 3 bases. The CDR3 has 11 amino acids. The chain's CDR3 is CSARQQETQYF. Here the CDR3 DNA reads TGCAGTGCTAGACAGCAAGAGACCCAGTACTTC.

This clone was recorded a few times. The V and J genes are TRBV5-5 and TRBJ2-5, with 8 bases identical to TRBD1. V dropped 4 bases and J dropped 5; count of bases not matched to a gene: 7. The CDR3 is made up of 14 amino acids. The germline gives CDR1 SGHKS, CDR2 YYEKEE (reference sequence). CDR3 protein: CASSDTTGAETQYF. CDR3 sequence (DNA): TGTGCCAGCAGCGATACGACAGGGGCCGAGACCCAGTACTTC.

The chain employs TRBV21-1 and TRBJ2-1; TRBD1, the table's D call, lacks a check against the DNA. TRBV21-1 is tagged as a pseudogene. CDR3 length equals 12 residues. CDR3 region: CASSNPYNEQFF. DNA of the CDR3: TGTGCCAGCAGCAATCCATACAATGAGCAGTTCTTC.

This clone has more than one count but fewer than ten. The chain has TRBV15 and TRBJ1-4; D uncertain. This CDR3 contains 16 residues. Germline V gene lookup returns CDR1 LNHNV and CDR2 YYDKDF (reference sequence). V shed 3 bases and J shed 4 bases, with 15 bases lying between them. Written as DNA, the CDR3 is TGTGCCACCAGCAGGGTCGTAGGAGCTTTTAATGAAAAACTGTTTTTT. Translated: CATSRVVGAFNEKLFF.

The chain is built from TRBV19 and TRBJ2-5, with a weak D call TRBD1 (5 bases). Trimming removed 4 bases from V and 0 bases from J, with 9 bases in between. Germline-derived CDR1 and CDR2 are LNHDA and SQIVND (reference sequence). This CDR3 is 14 amino acids long. Here the CDR3 reads CASSNNRYQETQYF. The CDR3 coding sequence is TGTGCCAGTAGTAACAACAGGTACCAAGAGACCCAGTACTTC.